The subject of this entry is one TCR beta chain. The V gene's germline CDR1 is SGHNT and CDR2 YYREEE (reference sequence). V was pared by 1 base and J by 7 bases, with 15 bases of the junction left unmatched. This CDR3 has 18 residues. The sample belongs to a study of blood T cell repertoires in COVID-19. Study-wide background: Sample material is recorded as cDNA or gDNA derived from T cells, B-cell-depleted T cells, or PBMCs.

The data were produced by immunoSEQ multiplex PCR, yet TCRdb's version contains in-frame clones alone and is incomplete. Here the sample spans over 200,000 clones, over 80% being singletons. This TCR came from a woman younger than 45 with COVID-19, enrolled during active disease. Sequencing was performed on peripheral blood. The chain has TRBV5-4 and TRBJ1-4; 8 nucleotides line up with TRBD1. As DNA, the CDR3 is TGTGCCAGCAGCTTGAGTCAGGGGGCCACCTGGAGGGGTGAAAAACTGTTTTTT. It translates to CASSLSQGATWRGEKLFF.